Described below is a single T cell receptor (beta chain) sequence and its context. Under the authors' procedure: Reference gene primers were amplified, and this amplification served to estimate nucleated cell counts. Repertoires were generated with immunoSEQ multiplex PCR, while TCRdb's copy carries only in-frame clones and drops some. Clone size and the V and J calls come from that table; the DNA yielded D and trimming. Here the sample spans 330,000 or so clones, more than 70% being singletons. This entry is derived from a study of blood T cell repertoires in COVID-19. Background on the study: Samples came from the United States, Italy and Spain, spanning acute and convalescent COVID-19. The cDNA or gDNA used as material had been derived from T cells, B-cell-depleted T cells, or PBMCs.

Followed longitudinally, the Seattle patients had been enrolled during active infection. The V gene's germline CDR1 is MDHEN and CDR2 SYDVKM. V was trimmed by 7 bases and J by 2 bases, leaving 15 bases between them. The CDR3 is made up of 14 amino acids. The sequencing sample was made of peripheral blood. The source of this sequence is a woman aged 55-69 years with COVID-19, enrolled during active disease. This sequence joins TRBV28 and TRBJ2-7, with unresolved D. The CDR3 coding sequence is TGTGCCAGCACCAATTACCCGCTACCCTACGAGCAGTACTTC. Amino acid sequence: CASTNYPLPYEQYF.